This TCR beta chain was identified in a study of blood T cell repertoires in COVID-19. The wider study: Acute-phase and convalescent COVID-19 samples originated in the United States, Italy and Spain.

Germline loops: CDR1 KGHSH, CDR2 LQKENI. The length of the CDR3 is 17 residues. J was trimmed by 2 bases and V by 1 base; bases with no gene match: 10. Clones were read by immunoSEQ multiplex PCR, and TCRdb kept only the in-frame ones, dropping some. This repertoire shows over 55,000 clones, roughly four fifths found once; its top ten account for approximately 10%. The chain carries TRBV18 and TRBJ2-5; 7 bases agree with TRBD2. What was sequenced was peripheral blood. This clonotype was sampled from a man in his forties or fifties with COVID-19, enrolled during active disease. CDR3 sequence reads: CASSPLRIAGPQETQYF. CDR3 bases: TGTGCCAGCTCACCACTTCGGATAGCGGGCCCTCAAGAGACCCAGTACTTC.